These T cell receptor beta chains were read from a single sample in a study of shared clonotypes between healthy human individuals. Measured with immunoSEQ multiplex PCR; TCRdb has only the in-frame clones, and not every one. The sample yields around 990,000 clones, approximately 80% seen once. Sequencing was carried out using memory CD4+ T cells from PBMCs. The receptors come from a man aged 18 to 30 in good health. Some clones in this sample may be carry-over from other donors' samples. The CDR3 runs from the conserved cysteine through the conserved F or W. Each record gives: CDR3 protein, V gene, J gene, D gene. A D gene is named only where the DNA matches it firmly.

CDR3: CASSLRESYNEQFF; V: TRBV7-9; J: TRBJ2-1; D: .
CDR3: CAIRAGLAKDNEQFF; V: TRBV10-3; J: TRBJ2-1; D: TRBD2
CDR3: CASSLARESQHF; V: TRBV7-2; J: TRBJ1-5; D: .
CDR3: CASSPDRGGGYTF; V: TRBV27; J: TRBJ1-2; D: TRBD1
CDR3: CASSLDRGAYEQYF; V: TRBV7-9; J: TRBJ2-7; D: TRBD1
CDR3: CASSLVGLALYGYTF; V: TRBV5-5; J: TRBJ1-2; D: .
CDR3: CASKGTTANYGYTF; V: TRBV19; J: TRBJ1-2; D: .
CDR3: CASSSITSYTYEQYF; V: TRBV28; J: TRBJ2-7; D: .
CDR3: CASSRDSNEKLFF; V: TRBV5-1; J: TRBJ1-4; D: TRBD1
CDR3: CASSRDEGNTIYF; V: TRBV18; J: TRBJ1-3; D: .
CDR3: CASSFSLYNEQFF; V: TRBV5-1; J: TRBJ2-1; D: .
CDR3: CASNLNLYNEQFF; V: TRBV27; J: TRBJ2-1; D: .
CDR3: CASSYRTGNQPQHF; V: TRBV6-5; J: TRBJ1-5; D: TRBD1
CDR3: CASSLDPGAPSRETQYF; V: TRBV7-2; J: TRBJ2-5; D: .
CDR3: CASSQSPGKNTEAFF; V: TRBV7-9; J: TRBJ1-1; D: .
CDR3: CASSAGPQQPQHF; V: TRBV7-2; J: TRBJ1-5; D: .
CDR3: CASSLIRGRSLNTEAFF; V: TRBV28; J: TRBJ1-1; D: TRBD1
CDR3: CASRPIAGVNGNEQFF; V: TRBV7-9; J: TRBJ2-1; D: TRBD2
CDR3: CASSTHVEQYF; V: TRBV7-8; J: TRBJ2-7; D: .
CDR3: CASSPLQGWNSPLHF; V: TRBV18; J: TRBJ1-6; D: TRBD1
CDR3: CASSVALVPGNEQFF; V: TRBV9; J: TRBJ2-1; D: .
CDR3: CASSYRDIRYEQYF; V: TRBV19; J: TRBJ2-7; D: .
CDR3: CASSSGLDRFF; V: TRBV7-3; J: TRBJ2-1; D: TRBD2
CDR3: CASSRPGDYGYTF; V: TRBV27; J: TRBJ1-2; D: .
CDR3: CASSSAGEVYEQYF; V: TRBV5-1; J: TRBJ2-7; D: .
CDR3: CASSPGSNYGYTF; V: TRBV19; J: TRBJ1-2; D: .
CDR3: CASSIDRQFLAKNIQYF; V: TRBV11-3; J: TRBJ2-4; D: .
CDR3: CASSLGGGQGPGELFF; V: TRBV7-6; J: TRBJ2-2; D: TRBD1
CDR3: CASSLGQGSLRNTEAFF; V: TRBV19; J: TRBJ1-1; D: TRBD1
CDR3: CASSLWTGAVNEQFF; V: TRBV11-2; J: TRBJ2-1; D: TRBD1
CDR3: CASSEAIHSGTGGENFEKLFF; V: TRBV2; J: TRBJ1-4; D: TRBD1
CDR3: CASTPRGTEAFF; V: TRBV28; J: TRBJ1-1; D: .
CDR3: CASSVTDRYQPQHF; V: TRBV2; J: TRBJ1-5; D: .
CDR3: CATYSRFSGANVLTF; V: TRBV28; J: TRBJ2-6; D: .
CDR3: CASSLGLATRRAQYF; V: TRBV6-5; J: TRBJ2-5; D: TRBD2
CDR3: CASSYPGQGRNEQFF; V: TRBV6-6; J: TRBJ2-1; D: TRBD1
CDR3: CASSLSRRLQGYERYF; V: TRBV27; J: TRBJ2-7; D: .
CDR3: CASTLSGAPGTGTQYF; V: TRBV5-1; J: TRBJ2-3; D: TRBD1
CDR3: CASSDSGQTYEQYF; V: TRBV6-1; J: TRBJ2-7; D: .
CDR3: CASSLFGRQGGEQYF; V: TRBV28; J: TRBJ2-7; D: TRBD1
CDR3: CASSVNRGAYGYTF; V: TRBV11-1; J: TRBJ1-2; D: TRBD1
CDR3: CASSFAIEQYF; V: TRBV28; J: TRBJ2-7; D: .
CDR3: CASSLAQDRGRFNEQYF; V: TRBV7-8; J: TRBJ2-7; D: TRBD1
CDR3: CASSPQRNEQYF; V: TRBV7-2; J: TRBJ2-7; D: .
CDR3: CASKDGASTDTQYF; V: TRBV19; J: TRBJ2-3; D: .
CDR3: CSALGPPQFF; V: TRBV20-1; J: TRBJ2-1; D: .
CDR3: CASSRGGINQPQHF; V: TRBV28; J: TRBJ1-5; D: .
CDR3: CASSFRAGVYNEQFF; V: TRBV27; J: TRBJ2-1; D: TRBD2
CDR3: CASSLVGVAEETQYF; V: TRBV5-1; J: TRBJ2-5; D: .
CDR3: CASSEEVGSEQFF; V: TRBV2; J: TRBJ2-1; D: .
CDR3: CSVEGRGLNYGYTF; V: TRBV29-1; J: TRBJ1-2; D: TRBD1
CDR3: CASSLYRAGYTF; V: TRBV7-9; J: TRBJ1-2; D: .
CDR3: CASSLMAAPSTDTQYF; V: TRBV7-8; J: TRBJ2-3; D: .